This T cell receptor beta chain is from a study of T cell changes during pregnancy in multiple sclerosis. Assay used: immunoSEQ multiplex PCR; TCRdb lists only in-frame clones, some missing. The sample holds 70,000 to 100,000 clones, about 94% seen once. Only one count was recorded for this clone. CDR1 and CDR2 (germline): MDHEN, SYDVKM. V dropped 6 bases and J dropped 2; count of bases not matched to a gene: 10. The CDR3 runs to 15 residues. The sequences come from peripheral blood, collected in the third trimester of pregnancy. This TCR came from a female donor in good health, enrolled as a control in a pregnancy study. The chain recombines TRBV28 with TRBJ2-7; 7 bases line up with TRBD1. CDR3 coding DNA: TGTGCCAGCAGACTCGAACTAGGGACAGCCTACGAGCAGTACTTC. It encodes CASRLELGTAYEQYF.